The 4 T cell receptor beta chains presented below share a single source sample, sequenced in a study of blood T cell repertoires in COVID-19 (TCRdb year 2020). Libraries were prepared through the immunoSEQ multiplex PCR assay. TCRdb took this table from immuneACCESS and kept in-frame rearrangements with V and J called. Such tables lack part of the clones; where checked against another copy, unresolved V genes explain under half of the gap, and the rest is unexplained. Across this sample there are approximately 300,000 clones, with around 83% seen only once. Jointly, the top ten make up about 1.2% of the sample. The sequenced sample was peripheral blood. Receptors were obtained from a woman aged 45-59 years with acute or convalescent COVID-19.

This clone was counted once. V gene TRBV7-6 combines with J gene TRBJ1-4, with D perhaps matching TRBD1 (5 bases). The V gene lost 5 bases and the J gene lost 13 bases, with 14 bases spanning the gap. Germline values: CDR1 SGHVS, CDR2 FNYEAQ. The CDR3 consists of 12 residues. In DNA form, the CDR3 reads TGTGCCAGCAGCATCCAGGGTACCTCACTGTTTTTT. Its translation is CASSIQGTSLFF.

The chain carries TRBV5-4 and TRBJ1-2; 10 nucleotides align to TRBD1. Losses at the gene ends were 0 bases for V and 6 bases for J; bases not matched to a gene: 8. The CDR3 totals 16 residues. Germline CDR1 reads SGHNT; CDR2 reads YYREEE (reference sequence). CDR3 DNA: TGTGCCAGCAGCTTGGGGGGAACCGGACAGGGGGATGGCTACACCTTC. This gives the protein CASSLGGTGQGDGYTF.

The rearrangement uses TRBV6-5 and TRBJ2-7; tentatively, D is TRBD1 (5 bases). V was pared by 5 bases and J by 2 bases, with 13 bases between. This CDR3 contains 14 residues. CDR1 is MNHEY and CDR2 is SVGAGI in the germline V gene. The CDR3 sequence: CASSLGHIAYEQYV. DNA for the CDR3: TGTGCCAGCAGTCTCGGACACATAGCCTACGAGCAGTACGTC.

The chain links TRBV3-1 (or the pseudogene TRBV3-2) to TRBJ1-2, with no clear D. Trimming shortened V by 0 bases and J by 5 bases, and 4 bases separated the two germline ends. CDR3 length: 12 amino acids. Germline lookup yields CDR1 LGHDT and CDR2 YNNKEL (reference sequence). CDR3: CASSQERYGYTF. CDR3 bases: TGTGCCAGCAGCCAAGAGAGATATGGCTACACCTTC.